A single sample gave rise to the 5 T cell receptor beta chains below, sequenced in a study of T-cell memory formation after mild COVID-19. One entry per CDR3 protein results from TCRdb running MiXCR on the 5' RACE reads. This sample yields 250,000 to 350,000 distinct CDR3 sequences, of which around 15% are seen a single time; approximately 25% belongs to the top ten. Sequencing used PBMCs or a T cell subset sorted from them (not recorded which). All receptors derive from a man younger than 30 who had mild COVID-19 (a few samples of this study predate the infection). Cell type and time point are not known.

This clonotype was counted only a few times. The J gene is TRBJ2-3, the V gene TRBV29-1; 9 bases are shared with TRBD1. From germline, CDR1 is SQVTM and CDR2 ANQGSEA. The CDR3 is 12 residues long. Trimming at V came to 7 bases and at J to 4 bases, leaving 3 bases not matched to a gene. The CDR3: CSGGQGPDTQYF. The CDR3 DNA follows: TGCAGCGGAGGACAGGGGCCAGATACGCAGTATTTT.

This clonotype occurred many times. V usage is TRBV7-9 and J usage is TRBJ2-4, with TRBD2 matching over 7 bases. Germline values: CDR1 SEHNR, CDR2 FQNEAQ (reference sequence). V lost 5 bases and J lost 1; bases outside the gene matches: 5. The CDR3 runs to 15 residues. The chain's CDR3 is CASSPGRKAKNIQYF. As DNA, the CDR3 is TGTGCCAGCAGCCCCGGGAGGAAGGCCAAAAACATTCAGTACTTC.

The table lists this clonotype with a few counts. CDR3 bases: TGTGCCAGCAGTCCGCTCACAGGGGACACCGGGGAGCTGTTTTTT. Translating it yields CASSPLTGDTGELFF. This chain connects TRBV28 to TRBJ2-2; 7 bases are shared with TRBD1. V gave up 5 bases and J gave up 3 bases; unmatched junction bases: 6. The CDR3 length is 15 residues. Germline assignment: CDR1 MDHEN and CDR2 SYDVKM.

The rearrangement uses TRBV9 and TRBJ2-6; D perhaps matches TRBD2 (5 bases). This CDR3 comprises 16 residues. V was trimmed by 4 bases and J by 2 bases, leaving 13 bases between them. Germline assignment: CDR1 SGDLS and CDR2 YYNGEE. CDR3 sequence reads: CASSSWTGAGANVLTF. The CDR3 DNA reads TGTGCCAGCAGCTCATGGACTGGCGCTGGGGCCAACGTCCTGACTTTC.

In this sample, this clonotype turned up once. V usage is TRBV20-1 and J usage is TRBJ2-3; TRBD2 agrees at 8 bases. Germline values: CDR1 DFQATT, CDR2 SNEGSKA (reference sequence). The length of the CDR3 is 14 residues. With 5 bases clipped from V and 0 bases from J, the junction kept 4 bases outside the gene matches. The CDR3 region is CSAQSGGSTDTQYF. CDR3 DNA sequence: TGCAGTGCTCAGAGCGGGGGCAGCACAGATACGCAGTATTTT.